Following are 4 T cell receptor beta chains from one sample sequenced in a study of Ad26.COV2.S vaccination and SARS-CoV-2 variants. The data were produced by immunoSEQ multiplex PCR, yet TCRdb's version contains in-frame clones alone and is incomplete. The repertoire holds about 470,000 clones, with 90% as singletons. As to treatment: over 15 received Ad26.COV2.S at low or high dose, single or two shots; roughly five received placebo; per-sample allocation not given. Samples came from day 63 after the first vaccine or placebo injection. The specimen was peripheral blood, collected in a trial of Ad26.COV2.S vaccine versus placebo. The receptor source for this set is a person aged 18 to 59 who received the Ad26.COV2.S COVID-19 vaccine or a placebo.

This clone appeared a few times. This chain links TRBV7-2 with TRBJ1-5; the D gene is possibly TRBD1 (5 bases). V was clipped by 1 base and J by 3 bases, with 7 bases between them. This CDR3 has 14 amino acids. Germline V gene data show CDR1 as SGHTA and CDR2 as FQGNSA. The CDR3 sequence: CASSLVGDNQPQHF. The DNA for the CDR3 is TGTGCCAGCAGCTTAGTAGGGGACAATCAGCCCCAGCATTTT.

This clone was seen once. V and J are TRBV9 and TRBJ2-2; the D gene is possibly TRBD2 (6 bases). Germline assignment: CDR1 SGDLS and CDR2 YYNGEE. V lost 5 bases and J lost 5, with 10 bases in between. This CDR3 contains 13 residues. The CDR3 DNA sequence: TGTGCCAGCAGACCGACTAGTACCGGGGAGCTGTTTTTT. The encoded protein is CASRPTSTGELFF.

The chain links TRBV11-2 to TRBJ2-7; maybe TRBD1 (5 bases). V lost 7 bases and J lost 4, with 20 bases in between. CDR3 length equals 15 residues. The germline CDR1 and CDR2 sequences are SGHAT and FQNNGV. CDR3 nucleotides: TGTGCCAGCAACGGCGGCAGGGCTTATGTTTACGAGCAGTACTTC. Translation gives CASNGGRAYVYEQYF. The variable domain in full, with the rest retrieved from reference TRBV11-2 and TRBJ2-7, is EAGVAQSPRYKIIEKRQSVAFWCNPISGHATLYWYQQILGQGPKLLIQFQNNGVVDDSQLPKDRFSAERLKGVDSTLKIQPAKLEDSAVYLCASNGGRAYVYEQYFGPGTRLTVT.

Written as DNA, the CDR3 is TGTGCCAGCAGCGCATCCTGGACTAGCGGCTACAATGAGCAGTTCTTC. Translation gives CASSASWTSGYNEQFF. The rearrangement joins TRBV9 to TRBJ2-1; 10 bases map to TRBD2. With 3 bases clipped from V and 3 bases from J, the junction kept 6 bases outside the gene matches. From germline, CDR1 is SGDLS and CDR2 YYNGEE. This CDR3 has 16 residues.